This T cell receptor (beta chain) stems from a study of T cells in localized non-small cell lung cancer. Study-wide points: The appearance of a median approximately 57 of the top 100 tumor clones was seen in adjacent lung.

The data were produced by immunoSEQ multiplex PCR, yet TCRdb's version contains in-frame clones alone and is incomplete. The table records about 1,500 clones, 20% to 25% of them present only once. This clone is termed medium-sized. The antigen is undetermined. According to the study, adjacent lung free of atypia was obtained at least 2 cm from the tumor margin. The TCR sequence derives from a man between 40 and 69 years old with stage III lung adenocarcinoma. Sequenced here: normal lung tissue next to the tumor, sampled before any cancer treatment.

The CDR3 region is CASSSRGPGEKLFF. The DNA for the CDR3 is TGTGCCAGCAGCTCTCGGGGTCCAGGGGAAAAACTGTTTTTT. This chain connects TRBV11-3 to TRBJ1-4; possible D gene TRBD1, 5 bases. The CDR3 length is 14 residues. The V end was cut by 4 bases, the J end by 8 bases, with 14 bases between. Germline CDR1 is SGHNT and CDR2 is YENEEA.